The present T cell receptor beta chain was sequenced within a study of PD-1 blockade in classical Hodgkin lymphoma. Broader study findings: Complete responders matched newly diagnosed patients in baseline diversity.

This clone was seen a single time. The antigen is unknown. The table came from immunoSEQ multiplex PCR; TCRdb's copy has only in-frame clones and leaves some out. The repertoire holds 31,000 or so clones, with 65% to 90% as singletons. CDR1 SGHTA and CDR2 FQGNSA come from the germline V gene. The CDR3 extends over 17 amino acids. V was clipped by 2 bases and J by 5 bases, with 16 bases between them. Every patient had relapsed following autologous stem cell transplantation, and cohorts differed in brentuximab vedotin exposure. Researchers report purifying CD4+ T cells from thawed PBMCs by magnetic negative selection.

The TCR sequence derives from a human donor with classical Hodgkin lymphoma. Sequences were derived from CD4+ T cells from blood, sampled at baseline. The chain is built from TRBV7-2 and TRBJ1-6; TRBD1 is a possible D gene (6 bases). The chain's CDR3 is CASSLRRGVGDNSPLHF. CDR3 sequence (DNA): TGTGCCAGCAGCTTAAGGAGGGGGGTCGGAGATAATTCACCCCTCCACTTT.